The clone carrying this T cell receptor (beta chain) was seen many times. This entry belongs to a study of regulatory T cells in long-lasting Graves disease. The length of the CDR3 is 15 residues. Trimming pared 2 bases from V and 7 bases from J, leaving 13 bases between. Germline CDR1 SGDLS, CDR2 YYNGEE. Regarding time point: persistent/refractory GD, antithyroid drugs over 5 years with positive TRAb. Extracted PBMC RNA gave rise to the TCR library. TCR beta libraries were built with iRepertoire HTBI primers and Arm-PCR of CDR3 regions. Via MiXCR, TCRdb re-called the multiplex PCR reads, giving one row per CDR3 protein. Among roughly 450,000 distinct CDR3 sequences, about a fifth were seen once, and the ten largest hold 7.8%.

Specimen: peripheral blood mononuclear cells (PBMCs), collected when the disease was refractory, from a patient treated with antithyroid drugs. This sequence was found in a female donor with Graves disease. V is TRBV9 and J is TRBJ1-6; tentatively, D is TRBD1 (5 bases). As DNA, the CDR3 is TGTGCCAGCAGCGTGACCGGGACGGAGAATTCACCCCTCCACTTT. Protein sequence: CASSVTGTENSPLHF.